The 23 T cell receptor beta chains reported below all come from one sample, sequenced in a study of T cells in Graves' hyperthyroidism and ophthalmopathy. The investigators amplified TCR beta CDR3 regions from RNA transcripts. HTBI primers drove first-round RT-PCR of the TCR CDR3. A single record per CDR3 protein comes from TCRdb applying MiXCR to the multiplex PCR reads. Of roughly 580,000 distinct CDR3 sequences detected, over 11% appear once; the ten largest clones hold under 7%. Sequencing was performed on blood. The receptors originated from a woman younger than 45 with Graves' hyperthyroidism that later progressed to Graves' ophthalmopathy.

A remark on this clonotype: A much larger clone sits a single nucleotide away, making a read error possible. V and J are TRBV19 and TRBJ1-2, with D tentatively TRBD1 (5 bases). Germline V lookup: CDR1 LNHDA, CDR2 SQIVND (reference sequence). This CDR3 comprises 16 residues. Trimming stripped 3 bases from V and 5 bases from J, with 19 bases between. The CDR3 coding sequence is TGTGCCAGTAGTATTGCTGGCGCAGGGAATGATTATGGCTACACCTTC. Its translation is CASSIAGAGNDYGYTF.

The chain employs TRBV9 and TRBJ2-2; D is ambiguous. CDR1 SGDLS and CDR2 YYNGEE come from the germline V gene. V was clipped by 4 bases and J by 3 bases, with 10 bases between them. The CDR3 runs to 14 residues. The CDR3 spells CASSQPRDTGELFF. The CDR3 region has the DNA TGTGCCAGCAGCCAACCCCGGGACACCGGGGAGCTGTTTTTT. Supplemented by reference TRBV9 and TRBJ2-2, the full variable domain reads DSGVTQTPKHLITATGQRVTLRCSPRSGDLSVYWYQQSLDQGLQFLIQYYNGEERAKGNILERFSAQQFPDLHSELNLSSLELGDSALYFCASSQPRDTGELFFGEGSRLTVL.

The chain carries TRBV19 and TRBJ2-1; D not certain. V lost 8 bases to trimming and J lost 0 bases, with 11 bases between them. The germline CDR1 and CDR2 sequences are LNHDA and SQIVND (reference sequence). This CDR3 is built from 14 residues. The CDR3 DNA is TGTGCCAGTGGTCGTCCTGGCTCCTACAATGAGCAGTTCTTC. This gives the protein CASGRPGSYNEQFF.

The rearrangement uses TRBV6-1 and TRBJ1-3; a possible D gene is TRBD1 (6 bases). Germline loops: CDR1 MNHNS, CDR2 SASEGT. CDR3 length: 14 residues. Deletions cut 7 bases from V and 0 bases from J, with 10 bases between. The CDR3 DNA sequence: TGTGCCAGCAAGGACAGTCACTCTGGAAACACCATATATTTT. Its translation is CASKDSHSGNTIYF.

This clonotype was counted many times. J is TRBJ1-6 and V is TRBV28; possible D gene TRBD1, 6 bases. Germline V lookup: CDR1 MDHEN, CDR2 SYDVKM. The CDR3 is 13 residues long. V shed 4 bases and J shed 9 bases, with 10 bases lying between them. In nucleotides, the CDR3 is TGTGCCAGCAGTTATACGGACAGTTCACCCCTCCACTTT. Its translation is CASSYTDSSPLHF.

This clonotype was detected many times. The chain combines TRBV27 with TRBJ2-3; D uncertain. This CDR3 contains 11 residues. CDR1 and CDR2 (germline): MNHEY, SMNVEV (reference sequence). The ends were cut back, 6 bases at V and 6 bases at J, with 7 bases in the middle. The CDR3 reads CASRDPDTQYF. CDR3 DNA sequence: TGTGCCAGCAGGGACCCTGATACGCAGTATTTT.

This clonotype was observed a handful of times. J is TRBJ1-1 and V is TRBV3-1; D is perhaps TRBD1 (6 bases). Germline lookup yields CDR1 LGHDT and CDR2 YNNKEL (reference sequence). The CDR3 has 14 amino acids. With 0 bases removed from V and 11 bases from J, the gap between germline ends came to 16 bases. The CDR3 nucleotides read TGTGCCAGCAGCCAAGATATGTCCGGGGGCACGGCTTTCTTT. Protein: CASSQDMSGGTAFF.

This clonotype was observed a few times. The V and J genes are TRBV24-1 and TRBJ2-7, with D possibly TRBD2 on 5 matching bases. Germline-derived CDR1 and CDR2 are KGHDR and SFDVKD. V dropped 2 bases and J dropped 1 base, with 8 bases sitting between them. The CDR3 loop spans 14 amino acids. This CDR3 is CATSDSRGSYEQYF. The CDR3 DNA follows: TGTGCCACCAGTGATTCCCGCGGGTCCTACGAGCAGTACTTC.

The genes are TRBV14 and TRBJ2-7; 7 nucleotides agree with TRBD1. V shed 0 bases, J shed 3 bases, and the junction held 14 bases outside the gene matches. This CDR3 is 18 amino acids long. Germline CDR1 SGHDN, CDR2 FVKESK. This chain's CDR3 is CASSQDPIREQGLYEQYF. The CDR3 DNA sequence: TGTGCCAGCAGCCAAGACCCGATCCGCGAACAGGGGCTCTACGAGCAGTACTTC.

This clonotype was recorded at least ten times. The chain is built from TRBV11-2 and TRBJ1-2; 7 bases line up with TRBD1. Germline lookup yields CDR1 SGHAT and CDR2 FQNNGV. Trimming cost V 8 bases and J 8 bases; bases outside gene matches: 11. The CDR3 has 13 amino acids. The CDR3 here is CASYDRESGGYTF. As DNA, the CDR3 is TGTGCCAGCTATGACAGGGAATCAGGAGGCTACACCTTC.

This clonotype occurred many times. The rearrangement links TRBV10-3 to TRBJ2-1; 7 nucleotides agree with TRBD1. The ends lost 0 bases at V and 15 bases at J; junction bases unmatched: 8. Germline loops: CDR1 ENHRY, CDR2 SYGVKD. CDR3 length: 13 amino acids. The CDR3 region has the DNA TGTGCCATCAGTGAGTCCCCTGGACAGGTAATGTTCTTC. Amino acids: CAISESPGQVMFF.

This clonotype was recorded at least ten times. This chain links TRBV30 with TRBJ1-6; D not resolved. Per germline, CDR1 GTSNPN and CDR2 SVGIG (reference sequence). Trimming removed 3 bases at V and 8 bases at J, with 11 bases between. This CDR3 is built from 13 residues. CDR3 amino acids: CAWSRQEDSPLHF. In DNA form, the CDR3 reads TGTGCCTGGAGCCGGCAGGAGGATTCACCCCTCCACTTT.

This clonotype came up a few times. At one of its ends the junction is not consistent with the germline gene, which may arise from a read error. The chain has TRBV7-2 and TRBJ2-7, with 14 bases that match TRBD2. The CDR3 sequence is 14 residues long. The germline CDR1 and CDR2 sequences are SGHTA and FQGNSA. CDR3: CASRGLAGAYEQHF. CDR3 sequence (DNA): TGTGCCAGCAGGGGACTAGCGGGAGCCTACGAGCAGCACTTC.

Many counts were recorded for this clonotype. The J gene is TRBJ2-3, the V gene TRBV7-2, with a weak D call TRBD2 (5 bases). The germline CDR1 and CDR2 sequences are SGHTA and FQGNSA. The CDR3 runs to 18 residues. Deletions cut 1 base from V and 4 bases from J, with 21 bases between. CDR3 residues: CASSLGLLEGFSADTQYF. The CDR3 DNA reads as TGTGCCAGCAGCTTAGGGCTTCTTGAGGGATTTAGCGCAGATACGCAGTATTTT.

As for this clonotype: Since the CDR3 does not end with the conserved phenylalanine or tryptophan, this likely comes from a read error. This chain connects TRBV18 to TRBJ2-5; TRBD1 agrees at 9 bases. Trimming took 6 bases from V and 5 from J; bases not matched to a gene: 13. CDR3 length: 16 amino acids. Germline CDR1 is KGHSH and CDR2 is LQKENI. In DNA form, the CDR3 reads TGTGCCAGCTCCACGGCGGACGCCGGGACAGGGGAGACCCAGTACCTC. Encoded protein: CASSTADAGTGETQYL.

This clonotype was counted at least ten times. This chain connects TRBV10-3 to TRBJ2-3; D is tentatively TRBD1 or TRBD2 (6 bases each). V lost 9 bases and J 2 bases, leaving 18 bases between the germline ends. The CDR3 sequence is 15 residues long. CDR1 and CDR2 (germline): ENHRY, SYGVKD. The chain's CDR3 is CAMSNEGGYTDTQYF. The CDR3 region has the DNA TGTGCCATGTCGAATGAAGGGGGGTACACAGATACGCAGTATTTT.

This chain connects TRBV9 to TRBJ2-3, with D tentatively TRBD1 (6 bases). Trimming left V 0 bases short and J 5 bases short, with 10 bases between. Germline CDR1 and CDR2: SGDLS and YYNGEE. This CDR3 spans 14 amino acids. This chain's CDR3 is CASSVDWGQDTQYF. CDR3 nucleotide sequence: TGTGCCAGCAGCGTAGACTGGGGGCAAGATACGCAGTATTTT. Variable domain in full (rest from reference TRBV9 and TRBJ2-3): DSGVTQTPKHLITATGQRVTLRCSPRSGDLSVYWYQQSLDQGLQFLIQYYNGEERAKGNILERFSAQQFPDLHSELNLSSLELGDSALYFCASSVDWGQDTQYFGPGTRLTVL.

The sample holds many counts of this clonotype. The rearrangement uses TRBV5-1 and TRBJ2-7, with TRBD1 matching over 7 bases. The germline V gene encodes CDR1 SGHRS and CDR2 YFSETQ. Germline trimming cut 7 bases from V and 0 bases from J; bases unmatched to any gene: 16. The CDR3 extends over 17 amino acids. The DNA for the CDR3 is TGCGCCAGCGGGCCCTATCCCCAGACAGGGATCTCCTACGAGCAGTACTTC. Encoded protein: CASGPYPQTGISYEQYF.

This clonotype was seen many times. The chain recombines TRBV27 with TRBJ1-6, with a weak D call TRBD1 (5 bases). Trimming cost V 4 bases and J 4 bases, with 17 bases left between them. The CDR3 is 17 amino acids. Per the germline V gene, CDR1 is MNHEY and CDR2 is SMNVEV (reference sequence). This chain's CDR3 is CASSWAPGTGYNSPLHF. CDR3 nucleotides: TGTGCCAGCAGTTGGGCCCCCGGGACGGGATATAATTCACCCCTCCACTTT.

This clonotype has ten or more counts. V gene TRBV7-9 combines with J gene TRBJ2-7, with 7 bases that match TRBD2. V was clipped by 1 base and J by 3 bases; unmatched bases: 0. Germline assignment: CDR1 SEHNR and CDR2 FQNEAQ (reference sequence). CDR3 size: 13 residues. The CDR3 here is CASSLGEGYEQYF. The CDR3 nucleotides are TGTGCCAGCAGCTTAGGGGAGGGCTACGAGCAGTACTTC.

This clonotype appeared a single time. This chain connects TRBV12-3 or TRBV12-4 to TRBJ1-1, with 7 bases that match TRBD1. V dropped 1 base and J dropped 8; count of bases not matched to a gene: 1. The CDR3 has 12 amino acids. CDR3 loop: CASSLGDREAFF. As DNA, the CDR3 is TGTGCCAGCAGTTTAGGGGACAGAGAAGCTTTCTTT.

There are a few counts of this clonotype. The chain joins TRBV13 to TRBJ2-4; TRBD2 matches 7 bases. CDR1 is PRHDT and CDR2 is FYEKMQ in the germline V gene (reference sequence). Trimming took 4 bases from V and 6 from J; bases not matched to a gene: 12. The CDR3 is 16 residues long. The CDR3 DNA reads as TGTGCCAGCAGCTCTATAGCCCAGCGGGATTTAAACATTCAGTACTTC. This gives the protein CASSSIAQRDLNIQYF.

There are many counts of this clonotype. The chain couples TRBV6-1 to TRBJ2-7; D is uncertain. The germline CDR1 and CDR2 sequences are MNHNS and SASEGT. The CDR3 is 14 residues long. The V end was cut by 5 bases, the J end by 2 bases, with 13 bases between. The CDR3 DNA reads as TGTGCCAGCAGTTACCTAGGCGGACCCTACGAGCAGTACTTC. It translates to CASSYLGGPYEQYF.